The 2 T cell receptor beta chains reported below all come from one sample, sequenced in a study of cytomegalovirus exposure and HLA in healthy donors. PCR involved 60 Vbeta and 13 Jbeta primers. Sequenced by immunoSEQ multiplex PCR; TCRdb stores in-frame clones only, minus some. The table includes 150,000 to 200,000 clones, roughly 79% detected once. What was sequenced was PBMCs. These receptor sequences come from a man aged 25-45 years in good health and CMV-seronegative.

This clone showed up just a few times. The CDR3 coding sequence is TGTGCCAGCAGCCACCTAGGACAGCTCGCAGATACGCAGTATTTT. The encoded protein is CASSHLGQLADTQYF. V is TRBV14 and J is TRBJ2-3, with D perhaps TRBD1 (6 bases). The V gene's germline CDR1 is SGHDN and CDR2 FVKESK. The CDR3 spans 15 residues. The ends were cut back, 3 bases at V and 4 bases at J, with 14 bases in the middle.

V usage is TRBV12-2 and J usage is TRBJ2-7; the table's D call of TRBD2 was not tested on the DNA. TRBV12-2 is marked as a pseudogene. The CDR3 consists of 13 residues. The CDR3 nucleotides read TGTGCAAGTCGCTTACCAAGCGTTCTGGAGCAGTACTTC. It encodes CASRLPSVLEQYF.